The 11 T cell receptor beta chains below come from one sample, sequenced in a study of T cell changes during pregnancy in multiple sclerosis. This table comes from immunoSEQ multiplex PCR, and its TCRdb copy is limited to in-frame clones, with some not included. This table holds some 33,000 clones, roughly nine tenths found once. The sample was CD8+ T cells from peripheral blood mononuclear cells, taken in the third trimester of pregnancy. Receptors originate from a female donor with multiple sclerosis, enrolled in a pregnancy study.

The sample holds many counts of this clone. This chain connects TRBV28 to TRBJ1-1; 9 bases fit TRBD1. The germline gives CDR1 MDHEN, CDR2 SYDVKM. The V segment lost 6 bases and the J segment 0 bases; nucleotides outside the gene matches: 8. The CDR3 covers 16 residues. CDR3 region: CASSETGGLVNTEAFF. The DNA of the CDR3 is TGTGCCAGCAGCGAGACAGGGGGTTTGGTGAACACTGAAGCTTTCTTT. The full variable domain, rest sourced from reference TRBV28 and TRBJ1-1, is DVKVTQSSRYLVKRTGEKVFLECVQDMDHENMFWYRQDPGLGLRLIYFSYDVKMKEKGDIPEGYSVSREKKERFSLILESASTNQTSMYLCASSETGGLVNTEAFFGQGTRLTVV.

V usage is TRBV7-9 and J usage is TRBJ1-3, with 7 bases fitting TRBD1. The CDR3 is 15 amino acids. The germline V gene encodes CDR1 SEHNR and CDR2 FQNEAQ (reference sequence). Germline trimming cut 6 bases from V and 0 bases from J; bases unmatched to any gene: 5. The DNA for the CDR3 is TGTGCCAGCAGAAATCGGGACAGCTCTGGAAACACCATATATTTT. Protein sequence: CASRNRDSSGNTIYF.

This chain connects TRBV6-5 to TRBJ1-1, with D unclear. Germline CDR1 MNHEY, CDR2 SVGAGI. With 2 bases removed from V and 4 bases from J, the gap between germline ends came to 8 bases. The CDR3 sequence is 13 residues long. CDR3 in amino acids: CASSYEDATEAFF. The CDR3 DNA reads TGTGCCAGCAGTTACGAGGATGCCACTGAAGCTTTCTTT.

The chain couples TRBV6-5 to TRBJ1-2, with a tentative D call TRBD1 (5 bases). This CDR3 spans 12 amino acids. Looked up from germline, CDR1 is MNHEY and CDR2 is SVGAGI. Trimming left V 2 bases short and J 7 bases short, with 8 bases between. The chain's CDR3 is CASSYAGVGYTF. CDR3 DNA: TGTGCCAGCAGTTACGCGGGGGTTGGCTACACCTTC.

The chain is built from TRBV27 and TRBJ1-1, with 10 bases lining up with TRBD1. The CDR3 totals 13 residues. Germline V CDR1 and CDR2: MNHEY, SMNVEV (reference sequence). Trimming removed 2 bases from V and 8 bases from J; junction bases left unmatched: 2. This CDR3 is CASSLGQGVEAFF. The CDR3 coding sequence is TGTGCCAGCAGTTTAGGACAGGGGGTGGAAGCTTTCTTT.

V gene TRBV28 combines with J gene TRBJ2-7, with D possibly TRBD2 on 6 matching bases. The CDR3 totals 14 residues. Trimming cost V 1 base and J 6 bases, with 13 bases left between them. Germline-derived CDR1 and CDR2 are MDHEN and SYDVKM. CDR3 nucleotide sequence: TGTGCCAGCAGTTTATCGGGGGATGGTGTCGAGCAGTACTTC. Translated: CASSLSGDGVEQYF.

CDR3 nucleotides: TGTGCCAGCAGCGTAGCCGACAATGAGCAGTTCTTC. Protein product: CASSVADNEQFF. V usage is TRBV9 and J usage is TRBJ2-1; the D is unclear. The CDR3 consists of 12 residues. The germline V gene has CDR1 SGDLS and CDR2 YYNGEE. The V gene lost 0 bases and the J gene lost 5 bases, with 3 bases spanning the gap.

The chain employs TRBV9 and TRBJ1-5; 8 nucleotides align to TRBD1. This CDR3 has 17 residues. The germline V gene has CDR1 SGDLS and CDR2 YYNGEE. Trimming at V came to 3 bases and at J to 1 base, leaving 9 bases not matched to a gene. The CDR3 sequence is CASSESTGGGSNQPQHF. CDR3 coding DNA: TGTGCCAGCAGCGAAAGTACAGGGGGTGGAAGCAATCAGCCCCAGCATTTT.

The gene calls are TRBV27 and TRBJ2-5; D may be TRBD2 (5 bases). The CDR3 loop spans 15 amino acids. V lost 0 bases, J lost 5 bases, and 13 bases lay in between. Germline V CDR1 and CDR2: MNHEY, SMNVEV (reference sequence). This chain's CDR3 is CASSLSILGMETQYF. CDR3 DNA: TGTGCCAGCAGTTTATCGATTCTCGGGATGGAGACCCAGTACTTC.

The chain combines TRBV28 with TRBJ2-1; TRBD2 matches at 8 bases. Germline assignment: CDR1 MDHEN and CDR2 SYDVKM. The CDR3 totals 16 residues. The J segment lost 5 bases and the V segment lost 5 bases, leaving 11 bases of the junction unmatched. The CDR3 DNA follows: TGTGCCAGCAGTACAATAGCGGGAATTATTCACAATGAGCAGTTCTTC. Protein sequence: CASSTIAGIIHNEQFF.

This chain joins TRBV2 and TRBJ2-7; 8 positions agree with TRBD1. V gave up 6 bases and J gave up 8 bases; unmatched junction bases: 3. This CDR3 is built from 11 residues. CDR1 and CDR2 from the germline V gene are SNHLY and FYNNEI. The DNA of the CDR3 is TGTGCCAGCAGCGACAGGGGCCAGCAGTACTTC. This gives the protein CASSDRGQQYF.